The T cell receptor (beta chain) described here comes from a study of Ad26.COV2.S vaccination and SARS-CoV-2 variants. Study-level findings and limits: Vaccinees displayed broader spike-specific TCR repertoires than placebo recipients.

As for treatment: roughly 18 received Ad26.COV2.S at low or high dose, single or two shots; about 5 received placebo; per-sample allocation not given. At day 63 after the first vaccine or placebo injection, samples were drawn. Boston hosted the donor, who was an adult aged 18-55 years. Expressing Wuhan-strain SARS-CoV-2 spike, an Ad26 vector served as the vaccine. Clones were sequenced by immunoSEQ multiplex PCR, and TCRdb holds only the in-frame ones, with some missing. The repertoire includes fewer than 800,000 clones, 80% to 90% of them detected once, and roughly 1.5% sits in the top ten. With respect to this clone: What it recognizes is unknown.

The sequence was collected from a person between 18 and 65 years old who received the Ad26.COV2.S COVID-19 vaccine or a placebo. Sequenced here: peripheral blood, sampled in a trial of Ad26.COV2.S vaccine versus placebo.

The CDR3 bases are TGTGCCAGCGGTCCCCTTAGTCGGAGGAACAATGAGCAGTTCTTC. The encoded protein is CASGPLSRRNNEQFF. The genes are TRBV6-5 and TRBJ2-1, with a tentative D call TRBD2 (5 bases). In germline, CDR1 is MNHEY, CDR2 SVGAGI. The CDR3 spans 15 residues. V gave up 8 bases and J gave up 5 bases, with 19 bases separating them.